These T cell receptor beta chains were read from a single sample in a study of blood T cell repertoires in COVID-19. Clones were sequenced by immunoSEQ multiplex PCR, and TCRdb holds only the in-frame ones, with some missing. The table includes approximately 300,000 clones, around 83% detected once. Sequencing used peripheral blood. The receptors derive from a woman aged 45-65 years with acute or convalescent COVID-19. CDR3s include the opening cysteine and the closing phenylalanine or tryptophan. D genes are given only for firm matches. Not every row has a clone size; where given, it reads once, few, many or a size class.

V: TRBV9
J: TRBJ1-4
D: TRBD1
size: .
CDR3: CASSARGTKDEKLFF
DNA: TGTGCCAGCAGCGCCAGGGGGACGAAGGATGAAAAACTGTTTTTT

V: TRBV7-2
J: TRBJ2-1
D: .
size: .
CDR3: CASSYRGGDEQFF
DNA: TGTGCCAGCAGCTATCGAGGGGGAGATGAGCAGTTCTTC

V: TRBV7-9
J: TRBJ1-2
D: .
size: .
CDR3: CASSQAYYGYTF
DNA: TGTGCCAGCAGCCAAGCCTACTATGGCTACACCTTC

V: TRBV6-2/TRBV6-3
J: TRBJ1-1
D: .
size: .
CDR3: CASSYSRGGQNTEAFF
DNA: TGTGCCAGCAGTTACTCGAGAGGAGGGCAGAACACTGAAGCTTTCTTT

V: TRBV19
J: TRBJ2-5
D: TRBD2
size: few
CDR3: CASSSTGTSGGKTQYF
DNA: TGTGCCAGTAGCTCCACCGGGACTAGCGGGGGAAAGACCCAGTACTTC

V: TRBV30
J: TRBJ2-2
D: TRBD1
size: .
CDR3: CAWSRQGVAGELFF
DNA: TGTGCCTGGAGTAGGCAGGGGGTAGCCGGGGAGCTGTTTTTT

V: TRBV21-1
J: TRBJ1-5
D: .
size: .
CDR3: CASSRTGNQPQHF
DNA: TGTGCCAGCAGCAGGACTGGCAATCAGCCCCAGCATTTT

V: TRBV10-1
J: TRBJ1-1
D: .
size: .
CDR3: CASSESAVGGDTEAFF
DNA: TGCGCCAGCAGCGAGTCCGCGGTCGGGGGGGACACTGAAGCTTTCTTT

V: TRBV30
J: TRBJ1-2
D: .
size: .
CDR3: CAWSVQSGGARYGYTF
DNA: TGTGCCTGGAGTGTACAAAGCGGGGGGGCGAGGTATGGCTACACCTTC

V: TRBV12-5
J: TRBJ2-1
D: .
size: .
CDR3: CASDEGSNEQFF
DNA: TGTGCTAGCGATGAGGGTTCCAATGAGCAGTTCTTC

V: TRBV6-1
J: TRBJ2-1
D: TRBD1
size: .
CDR3: CASSEVDRAYNEQFF
DNA: TGTGCCAGCAGTGAAGTAGACAGGGCTTACAATGAGCAGTTCTTC

V: TRBV4-2
J: TRBJ1-2
D: .
size: .
CDR3: CASSQGLEYGYTF
DNA: TGTGCCAGCAGCCAGGGACTCGAATATGGCTACACCTTC

V: TRBV5-1
J: TRBJ1-6
D: .
size: .
CDR3: CASRLDLDNSPLHF
DNA: TGCGCCAGCAGACTGGACTTGGATAATTCACCCCTCCACTTT

V: TRBV7-9
J: TRBJ2-2
D: TRBD2
size: .
CDR3: CASSPHGGRTGELFF
DNA: TGTGCCAGCAGCCCCCATGGCGGGAGAACCGGGGAGCTGTTTTTT

V: TRBV7-9
J: TRBJ1-3
D: .
size: few
CDR3: CASSVDNSGNTIYF
DNA: TGTGCCAGCAGCGTGGACAACTCTGGAAACACCATATATTTT

V: TRBV5-8
J: TRBJ2-3
D: TRBD2
size: .
CDR3: CASSPRAGTTTDTQYF
DNA: TGTGCCAGCAGCCCAAGGGCCGGGACTACCACAGATACGCAGTATTTT

V: TRBV15
J: TRBJ2-1
D: TRBD2
size: .
CDR3: CATSPPGTNYNEQFF
DNA: TGTGCCACCAGCCCCCCCGGGACTAACTACAATGAGCAGTTCTTC

V: TRBV2
J: TRBJ2-1
D: TRBD2
size: .
CDR3: CASSRLAGGLNEQFF
DNA: TGTGCCAGCAGTAGGTTAGCGGGGGGGCTCAATGAGCAGTTCTTC

V: TRBV6-2/TRBV6-3
J: TRBJ2-7
D: TRBD2
size: .
CDR3: CASSYSRLAGGRDEQYF
DNA: TGTGCCAGCAGTTACTCGAGGCTAGCGGGAGGGCGGGACGAGCAGTACTTC

V: TRBV7-2
J: TRBJ1-6
D: .
size: .
CDR3: CASSLAGLPLKSPLHF
DNA: TGTGCCAGCAGCTTAGCTGGACTCCCGTTGAAATCACCCCTCCACTTT

V: TRBV30
J: TRBJ1-2
D: .
size: .
CDR3: CALRKLLQAANYGYTF
DNA: TGTGCCTTACGAAAACTCCTACAAGCGGCTAACTATGGCTACACCTTC

V: TRBV11-2
J: TRBJ1-2
D: .
size: .
CDR3: CASSLAPVNYGYTF
DNA: TGTGCCAGCAGCTTAGCTCCCGTTAACTATGGCTACACCTTC

V: TRBV19
J: TRBJ2-1
D: .
size: .
CDR3: CASKRERYNEQFF
DNA: TGTGCCAGTAAACGGGAGCGATACAATGAGCAGTTCTTC

V: TRBV27
J: TRBJ1-1
D: .
size: .
CDR3: CASSLTGIEAFF
DNA: TGTGCCAGCAGTTTGACGGGGATTGAAGCTTTCTTT

V: TRBV6-1
J: TRBJ1-1
D: .
size: .
CDR3: CASTRENTEAFF
DNA: TGTGCCAGCACCCGAGAGAACACTGAAGCTTTCTTT

V: TRBV24-1
J: TRBJ2-1
D: .
size: .
CDR3: CATSDSLAPTTYNEQFF
DNA: TGTGCCACCAGTGATTCGTTAGCACCCACCACCTACAATGAGCAGTTCTTC

V: TRBV5-1
J: TRBJ2-1
D: TRBD2
size: .
CDR3: CASSLGLAGKLHYNEQFF
DNA: TGCGCCAGCAGCCTTGGACTAGCGGGGAAACTCCATTACAATGAGCAGTTCTTC

V: TRBV3-1/TRBV3-2
J: TRBJ2-1
D: TRBD2
size: .
CDR3: CASSHSSLAGGRNEQFF
DNA: TGTGCCAGCAGCCACTCCTCACTAGCGGGGGGGAGGAATGAGCAGTTCTTC

V: TRBV27
J: TRBJ2-3
D: .
size: .
CDR3: CASSLAGRVTDTQYF
DNA: TGTGCCAGCAGTTTAGCTGGCAGGGTCACAGATACGCAGTATTTT

V: TRBV24-1
J: TRBJ1-5
D: TRBD1
size: .
CDR3: CATSDPTGGNQPQHF
DNA: TGTGCCACCAGTGATCCGACAGGGGGGAATCAGCCCCAGCATTTT

V: TRBV5-1
J: TRBJ2-3
D: .
size: .
CDR3: CASSLAAGATDTQYF
DNA: TGCGCCAGCAGCTTGGCGGCGGGGGCCACAGATACGCAGTATTTT

V: TRBV27
J: TRBJ1-1
D: TRBD1
size: .
CDR3: CASSRRQGAGTEAFF
DNA: TGTGCCAGCAGTCGGAGACAGGGGGCGGGTACTGAAGCTTTCTTT

V: TRBV11-2
J: TRBJ2-1
D: TRBD1
size: .
CDR3: CASSLGAGTGLNEQFF
DNA: TGTGCCAGCAGCTTAGGCGCCGGGACAGGGTTAAATGAGCAGTTCTTC

V: TRBV7-6
J: TRBJ1-6
D: TRBD1
size: .
CDR3: CASSLPSTEGGRARRSPLHF
DNA: TGTGCCAGCAGCTTACCGTCGACAGAAGGGGGCCGGGCGAGAAGGTCACCCCTCCACTTT

V: TRBV27
J: TRBJ1-1
D: TRBD1
size: .
CDR3: CASSFLQGAGTEAFF
DNA: TGTGCCAGCAGTTTCCTACAGGGGGCTGGGACTGAAGCTTTCTTT

V: TRBV29-1
J: TRBJ1-1
D: .
size: .
CDR3: CSVEEGTLGTEAFF
DNA: TGCAGCGTTGAAGAGGGCACCCTTGGGACTGAAGCTTTCTTT

V: TRBV9
J: TRBJ1-1
D: TRBD1
size: .
CDR3: CASSVGQGDIYAFF
DNA: TGTGCCAGCAGCGTCGGACAGGGGGATATATATGCTTTCTTT

V: TRBV10-1
J: TRBJ1-4
D: TRBD1
size: .
CDR3: CASSDGTGEEKLFF
DNA: TGCGCCAGCAGTGACGGGACAGGGGAAGAAAAACTGTTTTTT